This T cell receptor beta chain originates from a study of blood T cells in healthy people across ages. Sample-barcoded 5' priming and a J-beta primer mix drove a second PCR of about 6 to 12 cycles. Unique molecular identifiers of 12 random nucleotides labeled each cDNA. TCRdb itself ran the 5' RACE reads through MiXCR, one entry per CDR3 protein. The profile shows some 800,000 distinct CDR3 sequences, approximately 48% of them singletons. The CDR3 sequence is 13 residues long. The V and J ends lost 3 bases and 7 bases respectively, with 10 bases between them. CDR1 and CDR2 (germline): SGHAT, FQNNGV. Sequenced material: blood. This TCR came from a man in his 60s in good health. The chain has TRBV11-2 and TRBJ1-5; D not certain. This CDR3 is CASSFEGAQPQHF. The CDR3 DNA sequence: TGTGCCAGCAGCTTCGAGGGCGCGCAGCCCCAGCATTTT.